Each of the 23 T cell receptor beta chains below was sequenced from the same sample in a study of blood T cells in healthy people across ages. The use of a sample-barcoded 5' primer and a J-beta primer mix characterized a second PCR of 7 to 11 cycles. TCRdb itself ran the 5' RACE reads through MiXCR, one entry per CDR3 protein. The profile covers 750,000 to 950,000 distinct CDR3 sequences, with under 35% appearing a single time and roughly a tenth taken by the ten largest. The data also belong to a second study, concerning T cells of mothers and their children.

The sample comprised blood. These receptors were obtained from a woman aged 40 to 55 in good health.

This chain connects TRBV19 to TRBJ2-1; 7 positions match TRBD1. This CDR3 has 15 amino acids. Germline assignment: CDR1 LNHDA and CDR2 SQIVND (reference sequence). Unmatched junction bases numbered 8, after V lost 2 bases and J lost 7 bases. CDR3 sequence: CASSISQGQHNEQFF. CDR3 sequence (DNA): TGTGCCAGTAGTATAAGTCAGGGACAGCATAATGAGCAGTTCTTC.

Written as DNA, the CDR3 is TGTGCCAGCAGCTTAGGCCTGGGTAGCAATCAGCCCCAGCATTTT. Its protein product is CASSLGLGSNQPQHF. The genes are TRBV11-3 and TRBJ1-5, with D hard to call. Germline CDR1 SGHNT, CDR2 YENEEA. Trimming removed 1 base at V and 0 bases at J, with 7 bases between. The CDR3 spans 15 residues. Supplemented by reference TRBV11-3 and TRBJ1-5, the full variable domain reads EAGVVQSPRYKIIEKKQPVAFWCNPISGHNTLYWYLQNLGQGPELLIRYENEEAVDDSQLPKDRFSAERLKGVDSTLKIQPAELGDSAVYLCASSLGLGSNQPQHFGDGTRLSIL.

This clonotype was seen a few times. This rearrangement joins TRBV5-1 to TRBJ1-2, with 7 bases fitting TRBD1. J lost 4 bases, V lost 4 bases, and 7 bases had no gene match. The CDR3 sequence is 14 residues long. Germline V gene lookup returns CDR1 SGHRS and CDR2 YFSETQ. The CDR3 DNA reads as TGCGCCAGCAGCCCTGGGACAGCCGCCTATGGCTACACCTTC. Its protein is CASSPGTAAYGYTF.

The gene calls are TRBV3-1 and TRBJ2-2, with D perhaps TRBD2 (7 bases). The length of the CDR3 is 16 residues. Trimming left V 1 base short and J 7 bases short, with 16 bases between. Germline CDR1 is LGHDT and CDR2 is YNNKEL (reference sequence). In nucleotides, the CDR3 is TGTGCCAGCAGCCAAGGCCGCGGGGGCGCGAGCGGGGAGCTGTTTTTT. It is translated as CASSQGRGGASGELFF. Supplemented by reference TRBV3-1 and TRBJ2-2, the full variable domain reads DTAVSQTPKYLVTQMGNDKSIKCEQNLGHDTMYWYKQDSKKFLKIMFSYNNKELIINETVPNRFSPKSPDKAHLNLHINSLELGDSAVYFCASSQGRGGASGELFFGEGSRLTVL.

Notes on this clonotype: This may come from a read error, since a much larger clone is one base off. J is TRBJ2-1 and V is TRBV7-2, with a weak D call TRBD1 (7 bases). The CDR3 has 15 residues. Germline V CDR1 and CDR2: SGHTA, FQGNSA. The CDR3 region has the DNA TGTGCCGGCAGCCCGGGAGCGACAGGGCCGGGTGAGCAGTTCTTC. This gives the protein CAGSPGATGPGEQFF. The complete variable domain, with remaining parts taken from reference TRBV7-2 and TRBJ2-1, reads GAGVSQSPSNKVTEKGKDVELRCDPISGHTALYWYRQSLGQGLEFLIYFQGNSAPDKSGLPSDRFSAERTGGSVSTLTIQRTQQEDSAVYLCAGSPGATGPGEQFFGPGTRLTVL.

This clonotype was detected a few times. V gene TRBV29-1 combines with J gene TRBJ2-2; 10 bases match TRBD2. The germline gives CDR1 SQVTM, CDR2 ANQGSEA. The V gene end was trimmed by 0 bases and the J gene end by 2 bases; junction bases not matched to a gene: 6. The CDR3 runs 17 residues. The chain's CDR3 is CSVEDPAGGPNTGELFF. CDR3 DNA: TGCAGCGTTGAAGACCCAGCGGGGGGGCCAAACACCGGGGAGCTGTTTTTT.

This clonotype came up a few times. A read error may produce the germline difference seen at one junction end. The V gene is TRBV7-2, the J gene TRBJ2-3; the D gene could be TRBD1 or TRBD2 (6 bases each). The CDR3 is 16 amino acids. The germline CDR1 and CDR2 sequences are SGHTA and FQGNSA. CDR3 nucleotide sequence: TGTGCCAGCGGCTTAGAAGGGGGGATAAGCACAGATACGCAGTATTTT. This translates into CASGLEGGISTDTQYF.

A word on this clonotype: A read error may be the cause here, since a much bigger clone is one base away. The J gene is TRBJ2-5, the V gene TRBV7-8; TRBD1 matches at 8 bases. The DNA end is a closer match to TRBJ2-7, so the J assignment may be wrong. The CDR3 extends over 14 amino acids. Germline V gene data show CDR1 as SGHVS and CDR2 as FQNEAQ. The CDR3 loop reads CASSLGTGLHEQYF. The DNA for the CDR3 is TGTGCCAGCAGCTTAGGGACAGGGCTGCACGAGCAGTACTTC.

V is TRBV27 and J is TRBJ2-1, with no clear D. Per germline, CDR1 MNHEY and CDR2 SMNVEV (reference sequence). The CDR3 consists of 12 residues. Trimming removed 1 base from V and 10 bases from J, with 8 bases in between. The CDR3 is CASSLLHGEQFF. The CDR3 nucleotides read TGTGCCAGCAGTTTATTACACGGGGAGCAGTTCTTC.

The chain is built from TRBV5-5 and TRBJ2-7; 7 nucleotides match TRBD1. The CDR3 length is 15 residues. V lost 0 bases and J lost 3; bases outside the gene matches: 6. Germline V lookup: CDR1 SGHKS, CDR2 YYEKEE (reference sequence). The DNA of the CDR3 is TGTGCCAGCAGCTTGGCCTGGGACAGTAACTACGAGCAGTACTTC. It specifies CASSLAWDSNYEQYF.

The V gene is TRBV7-9, the J gene TRBJ2-3; D perhaps matches TRBD2 (6 bases). This CDR3 comprises 15 residues. V was clipped by 4 bases and J by 4 bases, with 15 bases between them. Germline V lookup: CDR1 SEHNR, CDR2 FQNEAQ (reference sequence). The CDR3 protein is CASSSTGLPADTQYF. DNA for the CDR3: TGTGCCAGCAGCTCAACGGGACTCCCCGCAGATACGCAGTATTTT.

Many counts were recorded for this clonotype. V is TRBV7-9 and J is TRBJ2-1; TRBD1 agrees at 9 bases. V was pared by 4 bases and J by 4 bases, with 11 bases of the junction left unmatched. Per the germline V gene, CDR1 is SEHNR and CDR2 is FQNEAQ (reference sequence). This CDR3 region has 17 residues. CDR3 protein: CASSWGTGTGSYNEQFF. The CDR3 bases are TGTGCCAGCAGCTGGGGGACCGGGACAGGGTCGTACAATGAGCAGTTCTTC.

This clonotype was detected a few times. J is TRBJ1-1 and V is TRBV5-1, with a possible D match to TRBD1 (5 bases). Trimming took 0 bases from V and 1 from J, leaving 10 bases between them. Germline V gene lookup returns CDR1 SGHRS and CDR2 YFSETQ. This CDR3 has 15 residues. CDR3 protein: CASSLGGTANTEAFF. DNA for the CDR3: TGCGCCAGCAGCTTGGGTGGGACGGCGAACACTGAAGCTTTCTTT.

The sample holds many counts of this clonotype. V is TRBV13 and J is TRBJ2-7; D uncertain. V was pared by 5 bases and J by 5 bases, with 7 bases between. The CDR3 sequence is 11 residues long. Germline lookup yields CDR1 PRHDT and CDR2 FYEKMQ (reference sequence). This chain's CDR3 is CASSAPHEQYF. CDR3 nucleotide sequence: TGTGCCAGCAGCGCCCCTCACGAGCAGTACTTC.

The CDR3 is CASSLGRVSTEAFF. The DNA for the CDR3 is TGCGCCAGCAGCTTGGGCAGGGTCAGCACTGAAGCTTTCTTT. This chain connects TRBV5-1 to TRBJ1-1; tentative D call: TRBD1 (5 bases). The CDR3 spans 14 residues. CDR1 and CDR2 from the germline V gene are SGHRS and YFSETQ. V dropped 0 bases and J dropped 4 bases, with 10 bases sitting between them.

A few counts support this clonotype. The chain couples TRBV20-1 to TRBJ2-4; 8 bases fit TRBD1. The J call is doubtful: the DNA matches TRBJ2-7 better. The CDR3 length is 13 residues. The V gene's germline CDR1 is DFQATT and CDR2 SNEGSKA (reference sequence). CDR3 sequence reads: CSAGGQAKYEQYF. The CDR3 DNA reads TGCAGTGCCGGGGGACAGGCAAAATACGAGCAGTACTTC.

The chain recombines TRBV29-1 with TRBJ1-6; possible D gene TRBD1, 5 bases. Germline CDR1 reads SQVTM; CDR2 reads ANQGSEA. There are 14 residues in the CDR3. The ends were cut back, 8 bases at V and 9 bases at J, with 20 bases in the middle. The CDR3 nucleotides read TGCAGCATCACGACAGTGGGCGACAGTTCACCCCTCCACTTT. It is translated as CSITTVGDSSPLHF.

This chain connects TRBV10-3 to TRBJ2-4; D ambiguous. Trimming removed 3 bases at V and 2 bases at J, with 5 bases between. Germline CDR1 ENHRY, CDR2 SYGVKD. The CDR3 has 13 amino acids. This CDR3 is CAISDQTKNIQYF. In DNA, the CDR3 is TGTGCCATCAGTGACCAGACCAAAAACATTCAGTACTTC.

The J gene is TRBJ2-4, the V gene TRBV29-1; 7 bases line up with TRBD2. The last part of the DNA fits TRBJ2-7 better; the J call may be wrong. Germline CDR1 SQVTM, CDR2 ANQGSEA. CDR3 length: 15 residues. The CDR3 coding sequence is TGCAGCGAAACTTTTCCGGGACTACCGCCCCACGAGCAGTACTTC. It translates to CSETFPGLPPHEQYF.

There are a few counts of this clonotype. This rearrangement joins TRBV28 to TRBJ1-1; tentatively, D is TRBD1 (5 bases). Germline CDR1 is MDHEN and CDR2 is SYDVKM. V was clipped by 5 bases and J by 0 bases, with 10 bases between them. There are 14 residues in the CDR3. Here the CDR3 reads CASSTGALNTEAFF. The CDR3 DNA reads as TGTGCCAGCAGTACCGGGGCTTTGAACACTGAAGCTTTCTTT.

V and J are TRBV20-1 and TRBJ2-1; D is uncertain. This CDR3 region has 11 residues. Germline CDR1 DFQATT, CDR2 SNEGSKA (reference sequence). Trimming cost V 4 bases and J 13 bases, with 14 bases left between them. The CDR3 DNA follows: TGCAGTGCTACGTGGGCGGAGACCCAGTTCTTC. This encodes CSATWAETQFF.

This clonotype was recorded a few times. The chain recombines TRBV28 with TRBJ1-1; possibly TRBD1 for D (6 bases). Germline values: CDR1 MDHEN, CDR2 SYDVKM. The CDR3 is made up of 13 amino acids. Trimming pared 4 bases from V and 10 bases from J, leaving 16 bases between. Here the CDR3 reads CASSSLIQGVAFF. CDR3 sequence (DNA): TGTGCCAGCAGTTCACTGATACAGGGTGTAGCTTTCTTT.

The table lists this clonotype with a few counts. The gene calls are TRBV5-6 and TRBJ1-6; TRBD1 might be the D (6 bases). Trimming cost V 0 bases and J 8 bases, with 12 bases left between them. Germline CDR1 reads SGHDT; CDR2 reads YYEEEE. The length of the CDR3 is 15 residues. CDR3 nucleotide sequence: TGTGCCAGCAGCTTGGTGAGGGGGACGGATTCACCCCTCCACTTT. It is translated as CASSLVRGTDSPLHF.